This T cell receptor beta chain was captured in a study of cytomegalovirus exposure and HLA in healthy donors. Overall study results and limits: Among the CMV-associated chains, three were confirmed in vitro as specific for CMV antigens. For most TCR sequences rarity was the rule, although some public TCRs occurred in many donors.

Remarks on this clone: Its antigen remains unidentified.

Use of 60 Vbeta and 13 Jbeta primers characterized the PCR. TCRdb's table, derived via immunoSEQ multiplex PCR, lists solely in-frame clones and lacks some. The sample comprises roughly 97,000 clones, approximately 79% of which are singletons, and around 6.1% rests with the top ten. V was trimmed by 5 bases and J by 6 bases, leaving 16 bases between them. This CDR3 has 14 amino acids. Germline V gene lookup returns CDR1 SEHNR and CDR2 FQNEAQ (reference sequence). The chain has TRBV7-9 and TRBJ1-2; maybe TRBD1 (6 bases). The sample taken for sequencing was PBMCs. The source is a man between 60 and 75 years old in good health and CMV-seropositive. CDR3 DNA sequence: TGTGCCAGCAGCCCAGCAGGGGCAGGGGATGGCTACACCTTC. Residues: CASSPAGAGDGYTF. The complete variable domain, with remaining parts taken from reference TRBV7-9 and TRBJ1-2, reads DTGVSQNPRHKITKRGQNVTFRCDPISEHNRLYWYRQTLGQGPEFLTYFQNEAQLEKSRLLSDRFSAERPKGSFSTLEIQRTEQGDSAMYLCASSPAGAGDGYTFGSGTRLTVV.